In its sample, the clone carrying this T cell receptor beta chain was seen a few times. This record belongs to a study of T cell responses to AZD1222 COVID-19 vaccine. Produced via immunoSEQ multiplex PCR; TCRdb's table is partial and in-frame only. The sample consists of 140,000 to 150,000 clones, 93% of them appearing once. The CDR3 contains 16 residues. V lost 6 bases to trimming and J lost 2 bases; unmatched junction nucleotides: 8. Germline V gives CDR1 MNHEY, CDR2 SMNVEV (reference sequence). This TCR was recovered from an adult who had recovered from COVID-19. This specimen consisted of peripheral blood, obtained after recovery from COVID-19. This chain links TRBV27 with TRBJ2-7; 12 positions agree with TRBD1. CDR3 DNA: TGTGCCAGCAGGTTAGGGACAGGGGGCCTTACCTACGAGCAGTACTTC. This sequence encodes CASRLGTGGLTYEQYF.